Listed below are T cell receptor beta chains from one sample, sequenced in a study of control samples from healthy donors and cancer patients. TCRdb keeps only in-frame clones here, not all; method: immunoSEQ multiplex PCR. Of roughly 98,000 clones in the sample, 80% to 95% are singletons; the top ten hold 8% to 9.5%. The sequenced material came from blood. The receptor set was obtained from a man between 18 and 35 years old in good health. Both conserved end residues are part of each CDR3. The D gene is left open where the match is weak.

>TRBV27|TRBJ2-1|.
TGTGCCAGCAGTTCCCACCCGGCTAGCAATGAGCAGTTCTTC
CASSSHPASNEQFF
>TRBV27|TRBJ2-7|TRBD1
TGTGCCAGCAGTTTGTCAGACAGGGGTCGGGACGAGCAGTACTTC
CASSLSDRGRDEQYF
>TRBV19|TRBJ1-1|.
TGTGCCAGTAGTAATCAGGGTCGGGATACTGAAGCTTTCTTT
CASSNQGRDTEAFF
>TRBV12-3/TRBV12-4|TRBJ1-5|.
TGTGCCAGCAGCCAACAGCTGAATCAGCCCCAGCATTTT
CASSQQLNQPQHF
>TRBV6-5|TRBJ1-6|.
TGTGCCAGCAGTCCTATGAAGGGGGGTGGATCACCCCTCCACTTT
CASSPMKGGGSPLHF
>TRBV25-1|TRBJ2-1|TRBD2
TGTGCCAGCACCGGGACTAGCGGGGGCCGTTCCTACAATGAGCAGTTCTTC
CASTGTSGGRSYNEQFF
>TRBV18|TRBJ1-2|TRBD1
TGTGCCAGCTCAGGGGGATCCGCAGGGGGCGATGGCTACACCTTC
CASSGGSAGGDGYTF
>TRBV5-1|TRBJ2-7|.
TGCGCCAGCAGCTTGGCCGGGGTCCCCTCCTACGAGCAGTACTTC
CASSLAGVPSYEQYF
>TRBV7-9|TRBJ2-5|TRBD2
TGTGCCAGCAGGAAAGGACTAGCGGGTAATCAAGAGACCCAGTACTTC
CASRKGLAGNQETQYF
>TRBV7-2|TRBJ1-1|.
TGTGCCAGCAGCGCACCGGGGGGCGTTCGGAACACTGAAGCTTTCTTT
CASSAPGGVRNTEAFF